These 30 T cell receptor beta chains share one sample of origin, sequenced in a study of OX40 agonist ivuxolimab in advanced cancers. The method was immunoSEQ multiplex PCR; TCRdb's version includes in-frame clones alone and lacks a portion of them. Altogether about 76,000 clones are present, roughly 85% being singletons, with the ten largest covering under 0.75%. Material: CD4+ or CD8+ T cells sorted from blood, obtained in a trial of the OX40 agonist ivuxolimab. Receptors were obtained from an adult with an advanced solid tumor such as melanoma, head and neck, liver or kidney cancer.

J is TRBJ2-7 and V is TRBV20-1; no clear D gene. This CDR3 comprises 10 residues. V lost 3 bases, J lost 5 bases, and 5 bases lay in between. Germline CDR1 and CDR2: DFQATT and SNEGSKA (reference sequence). This CDR3 reads CSARAHEQYF. The CDR3, as DNA: TGCAGTGCTAGGGCCCACGAGCAGTACTTC.

V and J are TRBV5-6 and TRBJ2-1; 7 bases match TRBD2. The V gene end was trimmed by 2 bases and the J gene end by 4 bases; junction bases not matched to a gene: 6. Germline values: CDR1 SGHDT, CDR2 YYEEEE. The CDR3 sequence is 15 residues long. The CDR3 reads CASSFRTRSYNEQFF. DNA of the CDR3: TGTGCCAGCAGCTTCAGGACTAGATCATACAATGAGCAGTTCTTC. Variable domain in full (rest from reference TRBV5-6 and TRBJ2-1): DAGVTQSPTHLIKTRGQQVTLRCSPKSGHDTVSWYQQALGQGPQFIFQYYEEEERQRGNFPDRFSGHQFPNYSSELNVNALLLGDSALYLCASSFRTRSYNEQFFGPGTRLTVL.

The gene calls are TRBV1 and TRBJ1-1. TRBV1 is a pseudogene segment. The CDR3 loop spans 12 amino acids. The chain's CDR3 is CTSSLRVGVAFF. In DNA form, the CDR3 reads TGCACCAGCAGCCTGAGAGTCGGGGTAGCTTTCTTT.

The chain joins TRBV19 to TRBJ1-4; 7 nucleotides agree with TRBD1. With V trimmed by 6 bases and J by 6 bases, 10 bases remained unmatched. CDR1 is LNHDA, CDR2 SQIVND, per germline (reference sequence). The CDR3 runs 15 residues. CDR3 in amino acids: CASRRTTGRHEKLFF. CDR3 sequence (DNA): TGTGCCAGTAGACGTACGACAGGGAGGCATGAAAAACTGTTTTTT.

This chain connects TRBV5-1 to TRBJ2-1; D tentatively reads TRBD1 or TRBD2 (6 bases each). Germline CDR1 reads SGHRS; CDR2 reads YFSETQ. Trimming took 3 bases from V and 8 from J, leaving 15 bases between them. The CDR3 runs 14 residues. CDR3 nucleotide sequence: TGCGCCAGCAGCTCCGGGACTCCAGGGGATGAGCAGTTCTTC. It yields the protein CASSSGTPGDEQFF.

In DNA form, the CDR3 reads TGTGCCAGCAGCTTAGCGTCCCTAGCGGGGGGACGGACAGATACGCAGTATTTT. This codes for CASSLASLAGGRTDTQYF. V usage is TRBV7-2 and J usage is TRBJ2-3, with 11 nucleotides matching TRBD2. The ends lost 0 bases at V and 3 bases at J; junction bases unmatched: 8. In germline, CDR1 is SGHTA, CDR2 FQGNSA. This CDR3 has 18 residues.

The CDR3 region is CAFGPGGHNQPQHF. CDR3 bases: TGTGCCTTCGGCCCGGGTGGCCACAATCAGCCCCAGCATTTT. The rearrangement uses TRBV30 and TRBJ1-5; no clear D. The germline V and J ends were trimmed by 7 bases and 3 bases, with 16 bases remaining between them. CDR1 is GTSNPN and CDR2 is SVGIG in the germline V gene (reference sequence). CDR3 size: 14 residues.

This CDR3 reads CASSEWSLGHNEQFF. The CDR3 coding sequence is TGTGCCAGCAGTGAATGGTCTTTAGGGCACAATGAGCAGTTCTTC. The rearrangement links TRBV2 to TRBJ2-1; D remains ambiguous. Germline assignment: CDR1 SNHLY and CDR2 FYNNEI. The CDR3 totals 15 residues. With 2 bases removed from V and 5 bases from J, the gap between germline ends came to 13 bases.

This clone was seen only a few times. The chain employs TRBV5-1 and TRBJ1-1; D ambiguous. V shed 4 bases and J shed 1 base, with 11 bases lying between them. This CDR3 comprises 14 residues. Germline CDR1 is SGHRS and CDR2 is YFSETQ. The CDR3 DNA reads as TGCGCCAGCAGCCCTCAGACATCGAACACTGAAGCTTTCTTT. Residues: CASSPQTSNTEAFF.

The chain uses TRBV7-6 and TRBJ2-3; D is possibly TRBD1 (5 bases). Germline CDR1 and CDR2: SGHVS and FNYEAQ. The CDR3 runs to 15 residues. Trimming left V 1 base short and J 0 bases short, with 8 bases between. The CDR3 loop reads CASSLGQISTDTQYF. CDR3 nucleotide sequence: TGTGCCAGCAGCTTAGGACAGATTAGCACAGATACGCAGTATTTT.

The CDR3 DNA is TGTGCCAGCTCACCCCAAGACGTTAGCTACAATGAGCAGTTCTTC. Residues: CASSPQDVSYNEQFF. V gene TRBV18 combines with J gene TRBJ2-1; D uncertain. Trimming stripped 3 bases from V and 3 bases from J, with 12 bases between. Germline V gives CDR1 KGHSH, CDR2 LQKENI. The CDR3 runs to 15 residues. Full variable domain (missing parts from reference TRBV18 and TRBJ2-1): NAGVMQNPRHLVRRRGQEARLRCSPMKGHSHVYWYRQLPEEGLKFMVYLQKENIIDESGMPKERFSAEFPKEGPSILRIQQVVRGDSAAYFCASSPQDVSYNEQFFGPGTRLTVL.

This clone showed up just once. The chain has TRBV18 and TRBJ1-2; a weak D match, TRBD1 (5 bases). CDR3 size: 15 residues. V lost 0 bases and J lost 3, with 11 bases in between. Germline V lookup: CDR1 KGHSH, CDR2 LQKENI. The CDR3 DNA sequence: TGTGCCAGCTCACCACCGAACGGGGCCGACTATGGCTACACCTTC. Amino acid sequence: CASSPPNGADYGYTF.

The J gene is TRBJ2-3, the V gene TRBV7-9; D is perhaps TRBD1 or TRBD2 (6 bases each). The germline gives CDR1 SEHNR, CDR2 FQNEAQ (reference sequence). The CDR3 consists of 14 residues. Between the trimmed V and J ends, which lost 10 bases and 0 bases, there was a span of 14 bases. The CDR3 sequence is CAISTGASTDTQYF. CDR3 nucleotide sequence: TGTGCCATATCCACGGGGGCGAGCACAGATACGCAGTATTTT.

This clone was observed a few times. The rearrangement links TRBV6-5 to TRBJ2-7; no clear D gene. Germline V lookup: CDR1 MNHEY, CDR2 SVGAGI. Trimming took 6 bases from V and 4 from J, leaving 7 bases between them. This CDR3 is built from 11 residues. The CDR3: CASRASYEQYF. The CDR3 nucleotides read TGTGCCAGCAGGGCCTCATACGAGCAGTACTTC.

V is TRBV19 and J is TRBJ1-1; D ambiguous. Germline values: CDR1 LNHDA, CDR2 SQIVND (reference sequence). V was shortened by 7 bases and J by 5 bases, with 17 bases between the two germline ends. The CDR3 is 14 amino acids. CDR3 sequence (DNA): TGTGCCAGTATGGGCGAAAGGAGTGGGACTGAAGCTTTCTTT. Encoded protein: CASMGERSGTEAFF.

The CDR3 loop reads CASGLEAGTEQYF. CDR3 sequence (DNA): TGTGCTAGTGGTTTGGAGGCAGGGACCGAGCAGTACTTC. V gene TRBV12-5 combines with J gene TRBJ2-7, with D possibly called TRBD1 or TRBD2 (5 bases each). V shed 1 base and J shed 6 bases, with 10 bases lying between them. Looked up from germline, CDR1 is LGHNT and CDR2 is FRNRAP. The CDR3 is 13 residues long.

The CDR3 reads CASRETGETQYF. CDR3 bases: TGTGCCAGCCGTGAGACAGGGGAGACCCAGTACTTC. V gene TRBV7-9 combines with J gene TRBJ2-5, with 7 bases identical to TRBD1. In germline, CDR1 is SEHNR, CDR2 FQNEAQ (reference sequence). V lost 8 bases and J lost 5; bases outside the gene matches: 5. CDR3 size: 12 residues.

The chain uses TRBV18 and TRBJ1-3; D remains unclear. Trimming shortened V by 3 bases and J by 4 bases, and 10 bases separated the two germline ends. Germline assignment: CDR1 KGHSH and CDR2 LQKENI. The CDR3 has 14 residues. This chain's CDR3 is CASSPWESGNTIYF. The CDR3 nucleotides read TGTGCCAGCTCACCCTGGGAATCGGGAAACACCATATATTTT.

The rearrangement joins TRBV27 to TRBJ1-1; tentative D call: TRBD1 (5 bases). The CDR3 has 16 residues. From germline, CDR1 is MNHEY and CDR2 SMNVEV (reference sequence). The V end lost 2 bases, the J end lost 1 base, and 14 bases lay between the germline ends. The CDR3 region is CASSLASGQGNTEAFF. The DNA for the CDR3 is TGTGCCAGCAGTTTAGCCTCCGGGCAGGGGAACACTGAAGCTTTCTTT.

The rearrangement uses TRBV18 and TRBJ1-3, with D maybe TRBD1 (5 bases). V was cut by 1 base and J by 0 bases, with 10 bases left in between. CDR1 is KGHSH and CDR2 is LQKENI in the germline V gene. This CDR3 contains 16 residues. CDR3 nucleotide sequence: TGTGCCAGCTCACCACAAATGGACATCTCTGGAAACACCATATATTTT. Translation: CASSPQMDISGNTIYF.

This chain joins TRBV6-5 and TRBJ1-2; D unresolved. CDR1 and CDR2 (germline): MNHEY, SVGAGI. This CDR3 is built from 15 residues. V lost 1 base and J lost 0, with 9 bases in between. The chain's CDR3 is CASSYWAGTNYGYTF. The CDR3 coding sequence is TGTGCCAGCAGTTACTGGGCGGGAACTAACTATGGCTACACCTTC.

The chain uses TRBV5-8 and TRBJ2-5; 15 nucleotides agree with TRBD2. Germline values: CDR1 SGHTS, CDR2 YDEGEE. After removal of 2 bases from V and 2 bases from J, the junction contained 1 base not matched to a gene. The CDR3 has 16 residues. The CDR3 DNA reads as TGTGCCAGCAGCTTAGGACTAGCGGGGGGGCAAGAGACCCAGTACTTC. Its translation is CASSLGLAGGQETQYF.

The chain joins TRBV2 to TRBJ1-4; TRBD1 matches at 7 bases. The CDR3 loop spans 14 amino acids. With V trimmed by 6 bases and J by 7 bases, 8 bases remained unmatched. The V gene's germline CDR1 is SNHLY and CDR2 FYNNEI. CDR3 DNA sequence: TGTGCCAGCAGGGGACAGACAGTAATTGAAAAACTGTTTTTT. It encodes CASRGQTVIEKLFF.

The chain carries TRBV5-6 and TRBJ2-7; D is uncertain. The germline gives CDR1 SGHDT, CDR2 YYEEEE. The CDR3 sequence is 12 residues long. Between the trimmed V and J ends, which lost 1 base and 6 bases, there was a span of 8 bases. This chain's CDR3 is CASSLRRGEQYF. CDR3 coding DNA: TGTGCCAGCAGCTTGCGGCGTGGCGAGCAGTACTTC. Combining the CDR3 with reference TRBV5-6 and TRBJ2-7 gives the whole variable domain DAGVTQSPTHLIKTRGQQVTLRCSPKSGHDTVSWYQQALGQGPQFIFQYYEEEERQRGNFPDRFSGHQFPNYSSELNVNALLLGDSALYLCASSLRRGEQYFGPGTRLTVT.

The chain couples TRBV6-5 to TRBJ2-3; TRBD2 matches 10 bases. The CDR3 totals 15 residues. Germline assignment: CDR1 MNHEY and CDR2 SVGAGI. The V segment lost 6 bases and the J segment 6 bases; nucleotides outside the gene matches: 9. The CDR3 DNA reads as TGTGCCAGCAGCAGAGCTAGCGGGGGTTTGGATACGCAGTATTTT. It yields the protein CASSRASGGLDTQYF.

This chain links TRBV2 with TRBJ1-3; 7 nucleotides agree with TRBD1. In germline, CDR1 is SNHLY, CDR2 FYNNEI. The V segment lost 6 bases and the J segment 0 bases; nucleotides outside the gene matches: 8. The CDR3 is made up of 16 amino acids. The CDR3 DNA reads as TGTGCCAGCAGGGACAGACAGGGTTCCTCTGGAAACACCATATATTTT. This gives the protein CASRDRQGSSGNTIYF.

The chain uses TRBV6-4 and TRBJ2-3; 7 nucleotides agree with TRBD2. CDR3 length: 16 residues. The germline V gene encodes CDR1 MRHNA and CDR2 SNTAGT. Unmatched junction bases numbered 10, after V lost 5 bases and J lost 2 bases. The CDR3 spells CASSPLGGGNTDTQYF. The CDR3, as DNA: TGTGCCAGCAGTCCCCTTGGCGGGGGAAACACAGATACGCAGTATTTT.

The CDR3 region is CASSLDRVEKLFF. CDR3 bases: TGTGCCAGCAGCTTGGACAGGGTCGAAAAACTGTTTTTT. This chain uses TRBV11-2 with TRBJ1-4; 8 bases agree with TRBD1. CDR1 and CDR2 from the germline V gene are SGHAT and FQNNGV. Losses at the gene ends were 3 bases for V and 8 bases for J; bases not matched to a gene: 2. The CDR3 spans 13 residues. Drawing the rest from reference TRBV11-2 and TRBJ1-4, the complete variable domain is EAGVAQSPRYKIIEKRQSVAFWCNPISGHATLYWYQQILGQGPKLLIQFQNNGVVDDSQLPKDRFSAERLKGVDSTLKIQPAKLEDSAVYLCASSLDRVEKLFFGSGTQLSVL.

The V call is TRBV9, the J call TRBJ2-1, with 9 positions matching TRBD2. V lost 0 bases to trimming and J lost 1 base; unmatched junction nucleotides: 8. This CDR3 region has 18 residues. The germline V gene encodes CDR1 SGDLS and CDR2 YYNGEE. CDR3 nucleotides: TGTGCCAGCAGCGTAGGGCAGACTAGCGGCCTGTCCTACAATGAGCAGTTCTTC. It translates to CASSVGQTSGLSYNEQFF.

The chain employs TRBV7-9 and TRBJ2-2; D might be TRBD2 (5 bases). V was clipped by 1 base and J by 2 bases, with 17 bases between them. The CDR3 has 18 amino acids. Germline values: CDR1 SEHNR, CDR2 FQNEAQ (reference sequence). In DNA, the CDR3 is TGTGCCAGCAGCTTAGGGCGTAGAGGGAACGAAAACACCGGGGAGCTGTTTTTT. The encoded protein is CASSLGRRGNENTGELFF.